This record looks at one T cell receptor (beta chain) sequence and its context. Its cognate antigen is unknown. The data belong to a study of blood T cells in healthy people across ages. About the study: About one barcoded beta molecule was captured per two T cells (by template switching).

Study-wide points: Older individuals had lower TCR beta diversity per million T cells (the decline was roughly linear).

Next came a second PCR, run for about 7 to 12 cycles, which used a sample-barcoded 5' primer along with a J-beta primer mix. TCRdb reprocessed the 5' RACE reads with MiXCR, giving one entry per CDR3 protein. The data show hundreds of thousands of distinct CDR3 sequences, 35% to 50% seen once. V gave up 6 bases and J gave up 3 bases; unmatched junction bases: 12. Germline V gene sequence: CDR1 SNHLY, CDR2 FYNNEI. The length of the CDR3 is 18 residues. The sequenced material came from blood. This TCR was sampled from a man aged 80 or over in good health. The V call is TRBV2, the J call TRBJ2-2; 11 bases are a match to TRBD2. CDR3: CASSLLTSGSMYTGELFF. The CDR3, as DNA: TGTGCCAGCAGCCTACTAACTAGCGGGAGTATGTACACCGGGGAGCTGTTTTTT.